This T cell receptor beta chain was found in a study of blood T cells in healthy people across ages. Using a J-beta primer mix together with a sample-barcoded 5' primer, a second PCR was run for roughly 7 to 11 cycles. TCRdb ran MiXCR on the 5' RACE reads and lists one entry per CDR3 protein. Of around 1.5 million distinct CDR3 sequences listed, around 42% were seen once; the top ten hold approximately 7.9%. The draw of peripheral blood yielded ten milliliters from each donor. V shed 3 bases and J 4 bases; nucleotides not matched to a gene: 8. The CDR3 extends over 15 amino acids. Germline V lookup: CDR1 SGHVS, CDR2 FNYEAQ.

The source material was blood. The chain employs TRBV7-6 and TRBJ1-1; 7 nucleotides align to TRBD1. The sequence was collected from a woman aged 18-29 years in good health. The DNA for the CDR3 is TGTGCCAGCAGCTTCGTCGTCGACAGGGCCACTGAAGCTTTCTTT. The encoded protein is CASSFVVDRATEAFF. The full variable domain, completed using reference TRBV7-6 and TRBJ1-1, is GAGVSQSPRYKVTKRGQDVALRCDPISGHVSLYWYRQALGQGPEFLTYFNYEAQQDKSGLPNDRFSAERPEGSISTLTIQRTEQRDSAMYRCASSFVVDRATEAFFGQGTRLTVV.